The 27 T cell receptor beta chains given below trace back to one sample, sequenced in a study of regulatory T cells in long-lasting Graves disease. Stated time point: newly diagnosed GD, antithyroid drugs for less than 3 months. There was RNA extracted from PBMCs, and the TCR library was made from it. In building TCR beta libraries, iRepertoire HTBI primers were used together with Arm-PCR of CDR3 regions. TCRdb recomputed calls from the multiplex PCR reads with MiXCR, one row per CDR3 protein. The sample contains about 520,000 distinct CDR3 sequences, approximately 12% of which appear only once. Separately, the same data were catalogued under a study of T cells in Graves' hyperthyroidism and ophthalmopathy.

The sequences come from peripheral blood mononuclear cells (PBMCs), collected at new diagnosis, from a patient treated with antithyroid drugs. These receptors all come from a woman in her twenties or thirties with Graves disease.

In its sample, this clonotype was seen many times. The V and J genes are TRBV29-1 and TRBJ1-4; the D is unclear. Trimming took off 5 bases at V and 6 bases at J, with 10 bases between the two ends. The CDR3 is made up of 12 amino acids. In germline, CDR1 is SQVTM, CDR2 ANQGSEA. Written as DNA, the CDR3 is TGCAGCGTTCTAGGCCGAGATGAAAAACTGTTTTTT. Translated: CSVLGRDEKLFF.

This clonotype showed up many times. The chain has TRBV2 and TRBJ1-5; TRBD1 might be the D (5 bases). V was trimmed by 5 bases and J by 8 bases, leaving 19 bases between them. Germline CDR1 and CDR2: SNHLY and FYNNEI. The CDR3 covers 15 residues. CDR3 loop: CASSIEGPSGKPQHF. CDR3 bases: TGTGCCAGCAGTATTGAGGGGCCCTCGGGGAAGCCCCAGCATTTT.

This clonotype came up many times. This chain connects TRBV19 to TRBJ1-1; D is ambiguous. This CDR3 has 14 residues. Germline CDR1 reads LNHDA; CDR2 reads SQIVND (reference sequence). V was clipped by 7 bases and J by 5 bases, with 17 bases between them. CDR3 DNA: TGTGCCAGTAAGGGTACGAGGACGGGGACTGAAGCTTTCTTT. Protein: CASKGTRTGTEAFF.

At least ten counts were recorded for this clonotype. V gene TRBV2 combines with J gene TRBJ2-5, with D possibly being TRBD1 (6 bases). Germline CDR1 is SNHLY and CDR2 is FYNNEI. This CDR3 spans 14 amino acids. V lost 4 bases and J lost 5, with 14 bases in between. Written as DNA, the CDR3 is TGTGCCAGCAGTGGACAGGCCGGGTTCGAGACCCAGTACTTC. Protein: CASSGQAGFETQYF.

This rearrangement joins TRBV20-1 to TRBJ1-1, with no clear D. Trimming took off 5 bases at V and 7 bases at J, with 11 bases between the two ends. Germline CDR1 and CDR2: DFQATT and SNEGSKA (reference sequence). The length of the CDR3 is 11 residues. This chain's CDR3 is CSAYGTIEAFF. CDR3 DNA sequence: TGCAGTGCTTATGGTACGATTGAAGCTTTCTTT.

This clonotype was seen at least ten times. J is TRBJ1-1 and V is TRBV19; TRBD1 matches at 10 bases. With 3 bases clipped from V and 4 bases from J, the junction kept 5 bases outside the gene matches. Per germline, CDR1 LNHDA and CDR2 SQIVND (reference sequence). The CDR3 has 15 residues. CDR3 amino acids: CASSIRDRGGTEAFF. The CDR3 DNA reads as TGTGCCAGTAGTATTCGGGACAGGGGCGGCACTGAAGCTTTCTTT.

This clonotype turned up a few times. The rearrangement uses TRBV9 and TRBJ2-2; D is perhaps TRBD1 (6 bases). The length of the CDR3 is 14 residues. Germline values: CDR1 SGDLS, CDR2 YYNGEE. Trimming shortened V by 1 base and J by 8 bases, and 12 bases separated the two germline ends. The CDR3 DNA reads TGTGCCAGCAGCGTATCAGGGGATGGGGGGGAGCTGTTTTTT. Its translation: CASSVSGDGGELFF. The full variable domain, rest sourced from reference TRBV9 and TRBJ2-2, is DSGVTQTPKHLITATGQRVTLRCSPRSGDLSVYWYQQSLDQGLQFLIQYYNGEERAKGNILERFSAQQFPDLHSELNLSSLELGDSALYFCASSVSGDGGELFFGEGSRLTVL.

This clonotype was found many times. This chain joins TRBV5-6 and TRBJ1-6; the match to TRBD1 covers 7 bases. V was pared by 0 bases and J by 8 bases, with 2 bases of the junction left unmatched. The CDR3 is made up of 14 amino acids. Per germline, CDR1 SGHDT and CDR2 YYEEEE. CDR3 region: CASSLETGYSPLHF. The CDR3 region has the DNA TGTGCCAGCAGCTTGGAGACAGGGTATTCACCCCTCCACTTT. Complete variable domain (other parts from reference TRBV5-6 and TRBJ1-6): DAGVTQSPTHLIKTRGQQVTLRCSPKSGHDTVSWYQQALGQGPQFIFQYYEEEERQRGNFPDRFSGHQFPNYSSELNVNALLLGDSALYLCASSLETGYSPLHFGNGTRLTVT.

This clonotype occurred many times. The chain recombines TRBV9 with TRBJ2-1; D is perhaps TRBD2 (7 bases). The CDR3 is made up of 16 amino acids. V was clipped by 2 bases and J by 6 bases, with 18 bases between them. CDR1 and CDR2 (germline): SGDLS, YYNGEE. CDR3 sequence reads: CASSVGAGESINEQFF. The CDR3 nucleotides read TGTGCCAGCAGCGTGGGGGCGGGGGAGAGCATCAATGAGCAGTTCTTC.

This clonotype was counted at least ten times. The chain employs TRBV30 and TRBJ2-7; D ambiguous. Trimming removed 3 bases from V and 5 bases from J, with 14 bases in between. Germline CDR1 is GTSNPN and CDR2 is SVGIG (reference sequence). The CDR3 is made up of 13 amino acids. CDR3 protein: CAWSPPQNNEQYF. In DNA, the CDR3 is TGTGCCTGGAGCCCTCCCCAAAACAACGAGCAGTACTTC.

This clonotype was picked up many times. An end of the junction does not agree with germline; a read error may underlie this. V is TRBV12-3 or TRBV12-4 and J is TRBJ2-5, with a weak D call TRBD2 (6 bases). CDR3 length: 14 amino acids. CDR3 loop: CASSLAQGGEAQYF. CDR3 coding DNA: TGTGCCAGCAGTTTAGCGCAGGGAGGAGAGGCCCAGTACTTC.

At least ten counts were recorded for this clonotype. The chain joins TRBV6-2 or TRBV6-3 to TRBJ2-7; 8 bases map to TRBD1. Germline V lookup: CDR1 MNHEY, CDR2 SVGEGT. V was clipped by 5 bases and J by 7 bases; unmatched bases: 4. The CDR3 sequence is 12 residues long. CDR3 bases: TGTGCCAGCAGTGCGGACAGGGTGGAGCAGTACTTC. Protein: CASSADRVEQYF.

The V call is TRBV27, the J call TRBJ2-2, with D perhaps matching TRBD2 (7 bases). In germline, CDR1 is MNHEY, CDR2 SMNVEV (reference sequence). The CDR3 covers 16 residues. Between the trimmed V and J ends, which lost 4 bases and 0 bases, there was a span of 12 bases. The CDR3 reads CASSWGGGTNTGELFF. The CDR3 coding sequence is TGTGCCAGCAGTTGGGGGGGCGGTACGAACACCGGGGAGCTGTTTTTT.

Ten or more counts support this clonotype. This chain joins TRBV20-1 and TRBJ2-5; D might be TRBD1 or TRBD2, each matching 6 bases. The V and J ends lost 0 bases and 1 base respectively, with 12 bases between them. Looked up from germline, CDR1 is DFQATT and CDR2 is SNEGSKA (reference sequence). This CDR3 is 15 amino acids long. The CDR3 DNA is TGCAGTGCTAGAGAGGGGTGGGGGGCCCAAGAGACCCAGTACTTC. Translated, it gives CSAREGWGAQETQYF.

This clonotype was recorded a few times. The J gene is TRBJ2-2, the V gene TRBV28; D gene uncertain. CDR1 MDHEN and CDR2 SYDVKM come from the germline V gene. The CDR3 extends over 12 amino acids. V was shortened by 3 bases and J by 9 bases, with 8 bases between the two germline ends. CDR3 loop: CASSFISRELFF. In nucleotides, the CDR3 is TGTGCCAGCAGTTTCATCTCCCGGGAGCTGTTTTTT.

The rearrangement uses TRBV14 and TRBJ1-2; 7 bases line up with TRBD1. Germline loops: CDR1 SGHDN, CDR2 FVKESK. With 2 bases clipped from V and 2 bases from J, the junction kept 8 bases outside the gene matches. This CDR3 contains 16 residues. CDR3 sequence reads: CASSQHTGDGNYGYTF. The DNA of the CDR3 is TGTGCCAGCAGCCAACATACAGGGGATGGGAACTATGGCTACACCTTC.

This clonotype came up many times. The chain couples TRBV29-1 to TRBJ1-1, with D maybe TRBD1 (5 bases). Germline V gives CDR1 SQVTM, CDR2 ANQGSEA. V was trimmed by 4 bases and J by 1 base, leaving 10 bases between them. This CDR3 comprises 13 residues. The CDR3 is CSVAYQGNTEAFF. CDR3 nucleotide sequence: TGCAGCGTTGCTTATCAGGGGAACACTGAAGCTTTCTTT.

Concerning this clonotype itself: An end of the junction does not agree with germline; a read error may underlie this. The chain recombines TRBV7-9 with TRBJ1-3, with no clear D. Germline CDR1 and CDR2: SEHNR and FQNEAQ (reference sequence). The CDR3 is made up of 15 amino acids. CDR3 loop: CASSSHWASGNAIYF. DNA for the CDR3: TGTGCCAGCAGCTCACATTGGGCCTCTGGAAACGCCATATATTTT.

This clonotype was seen at least ten times. The V gene is TRBV19, the J gene TRBJ2-7; D call uncertain. Germline V gives CDR1 LNHDA, CDR2 SQIVND (reference sequence). The ends were cut back, 3 bases at V and 4 bases at J, with 10 bases in the middle. The CDR3 covers 13 residues. In nucleotides, the CDR3 is TGTGCCAGTAGTATGGGCCGGTCTTACGAGCAGTACTTC. It is translated as CASSMGRSYEQYF.

The chain couples TRBV5-1 to TRBJ1-2; D gene unclear. The V and J ends lost 0 bases and 8 bases respectively, with 17 bases between them. CDR3 length equals 15 residues. From germline, CDR1 is SGHRS and CDR2 YFSETQ. CDR3 nucleotides: TGCGCCAGCAGCTTGGCCCAAGGCAGTCTATTGGGCTACACCTTC. Protein product: CASSLAQGSLLGYTF.

As regards this clonotype: A much more abundant neighbour one base away suggests this may be a read error. The rearrangement links TRBV7-2 to TRBJ2-3, with D possibly TRBD2 on 7 matching bases. Germline V lookup: CDR1 SGHTA, CDR2 FQGNSA. The CDR3 extends over 16 amino acids. CDR3 nucleotide sequence: TGTGCCAGCAGCTCGGGGGGCCCTACCCCTGTGGATACGCACTATTTT. Translating it yields CASSSGGPTPVDTHYF. The variable domain in full, completed from reference TRBV7-2 and TRBJ2-3, reads GAGVSQSPSNKVTEKGKDVELRCDPISGHTALYWYRQSLGQGLEFLIYFQGNSAPDKSGLPSDRFSAERTGGSVSTLTIQRTQQEDSAVYLCASSSGGPTPVDTHYFGPGTRLTVL.

This clonotype was seen repeatedly, ten times or more. The CDR3 is CASSTTGFSSYEQYF. CDR3 coding DNA: TGTGCCAGCAGTACAACAGGGTTTAGCTCCTACGAGCAGTACTTC. The chain uses TRBV28 and TRBJ2-7, with a tentative D call TRBD1 (6 bases). CDR1 is MDHEN and CDR2 is SYDVKM in the germline V gene. This CDR3 has 15 residues. V was cut by 5 bases and J by 0 bases, with 14 bases left in between. The complete variable domain, with remaining parts taken from reference TRBV28 and TRBJ2-7, reads DVKVTQSSRYLVKRTGEKVFLECVQDMDHENMFWYRQDPGLGLRLIYFSYDVKMKEKGDIPEGYSVSREKKERFSLILESASTNQTSMYLCASSTTGFSSYEQYFGPGTRLTVT.

This clonotype was seen at least ten times. This chain joins TRBV29-1 and TRBJ2-7; the match to TRBD2 covers 8 bases. The V gene's germline CDR1 is SQVTM and CDR2 ANQGSEA. V shed 4 bases, J shed 3 bases, and the junction held 5 bases outside the gene matches. CDR3 length equals 13 residues. CDR3 sequence reads: CSVVAGGFYEQYF. CDR3 nucleotide sequence: TGCAGCGTTGTGGCGGGAGGATTCTACGAGCAGTACTTC.

V and J are TRBV10-2 and TRBJ2-3; D uncertain. CDR1 WSHSY and CDR2 SAAADI come from the germline V gene. Trimming cost V 6 bases and J 2 bases, with 9 bases left between them. The CDR3 is made up of 13 amino acids. The CDR3 nucleotides read TGCGCCAGCAGAGGGCAGAACACAGATACGCAGTATTTT. It translates to CASRGQNTDTQYF.

In this sample, this clonotype turned up many times. The chain employs TRBV2 and TRBJ2-2, with D possibly TRBD1 on 6 matching bases. This CDR3 is 13 amino acids long. Germline loops: CDR1 SNHLY, CDR2 FYNNEI. The ends were cut back, 7 bases at V and 4 bases at J, with 10 bases in the middle. Here the CDR3 reads CASNEGVTGELFF. In DNA, the CDR3 is TGTGCCAGCAACGAGGGGGTCACCGGGGAGCTGTTTTTT.

This clonotype appeared many times. This chain joins TRBV7-9 and TRBJ1-2, with a possible D match to TRBD1 (5 bases). The CDR3 has 17 amino acids. Germline V gene lookup returns CDR1 SEHNR and CDR2 FQNEAQ (reference sequence). The V and J ends lost 4 bases and 1 base respectively, with 19 bases between them. CDR3 nucleotides: TGTGCCAGCAGCTCTCGAACCGGGACTGATTTTAACTATGGCTACACCTTC. Translating gives CASSSRTGTDFNYGYTF.

This clonotype was counted ten times or more. V gene TRBV3-1 combines with J gene TRBJ2-7; D is ambiguous. The V end lost 0 bases, the J end lost 1 base, and 16 bases lay between the germline ends. Germline V gene data show CDR1 as LGHDT and CDR2 as YNNKEL (reference sequence). This CDR3 contains 17 residues. The CDR3 DNA reads TGTGCCAGCAGCCAAGAAGGTGGGAAGAAGTTTTCCTACGAGCAGTACTTC. It yields the protein CASSQEGGKKFSYEQYF.